This is a list of T cell receptor beta chains from one sample in a study of T cells in localized non-small cell lung cancer. Generated by immunoSEQ multiplex PCR, the TCRdb table keeps only in-frame clones and is missing some. This repertoire shows about 20,000 clones, about nine tenths found once; its top ten account for 22%. Source: PBMCs, taken before any cancer treatment. These TCRs come from a man between 40 and 70 years old with stage II squamous cell lung carcinoma. Each CDR3 is given with its conserved first and last residue. The D gene is left open where the match is weak. The size field is filled for only some rows; it gives once, few, many or a size class.

CDR3 DNA: TGTGCCAGCAGCTTAGCGATGGGGGCCGCCTACAATGAGCAGTTCTTC
CDR3 protein: CASSLAMGAAYNEQFF
V gene: TRBV7-3
CDR3 length: 16
clone size: NA
J gene: TRBJ2-1
D gene: NA

CDR3 DNA: TGTGCCAGCACCCGCGCAGGGGCCAGCTCCTATAATTCACCCCTCCACTTT
CDR3 protein: CASTRAGASSYNSPLHF
V gene: TRBV27
CDR3 length: 17
clone size: NA
J gene: TRBJ1-6
D gene: NA

CDR3 DNA: TGCGCCAGCAGCTACGCGGGAGACACCGGGGAGCTGTTTTTT
CDR3 protein: CASSYAGDTGELFF
V gene: TRBV5-1
CDR3 length: 14
clone size: NA
J gene: TRBJ2-2
D gene: TRBD2

CDR3 DNA: TGTGCCAGCTCACCAGACGGGGATGAGCAGTTCTTC
CDR3 protein: CASSPDGDEQFF
V gene: TRBV18
CDR3 length: 12
clone size: NA
J gene: TRBJ2-1
D gene: NA

CDR3 DNA: TGCAGTGCTAACATGGTGGAGACCCAGTACTTC
CDR3 protein: CSANMVETQYF
V gene: TRBV20-1
CDR3 length: 11
clone size: few
J gene: TRBJ2-5
D gene: NA

CDR3 DNA: TGTGCCAGCAGTTTTATTGGGGACTACGAGCAGTACTTC
CDR3 protein: CASSFIGDYEQYF
V gene: TRBV2
CDR3 length: 13
clone size: NA
J gene: TRBJ2-7
D gene: NA

CDR3 DNA: TGCGCCAGCAGCCAAGACAGCGGAGGGGTTGAAGCTTTCTTT
CDR3 protein: CASSQDSGGVEAFF
V gene: TRBV4-3
CDR3 length: 14
clone size: NA
J gene: TRBJ1-1
D gene: NA

CDR3 DNA: TGTGCCAGCAAAACGGCGGGACCCCCTGGAGAAAACATTCAGTACTTC
CDR3 protein: CASKTAGPPGENIQYF
V gene: TRBV28
CDR3 length: 16
clone size: NA
J gene: TRBJ2-4
D gene: NA

CDR3 DNA: TGTGCTAGTGGTTATGTGAGGGACAGGGGTTTCTATGTAACTAATGAAAAACTGTTTTTT
CDR3 protein: CASGYVRDRGFYVTNEKLFF
V gene: TRBV12-5
CDR3 length: 20
clone size: NA
J gene: TRBJ1-4
D gene: TRBD1

CDR3 DNA: TGTGCCAGTAGTACGGGACAGGGGTCGAACACTGAAGCTTTCTTT
CDR3 protein: CASSTGQGSNTEAFF
V gene: TRBV19
CDR3 length: 15
clone size: NA
J gene: TRBJ1-1
D gene: TRBD1

CDR3 DNA: TGTGCCAGCAGCGTAGTGTCGGACACCGGGGAGCTGTTTTTT
CDR3 protein: CASSVVSDTGELFF
V gene: TRBV9
CDR3 length: 14
clone size: NA
J gene: TRBJ2-2
D gene: NA

CDR3 DNA: TGTGCCAGCAGCTTAATGCAGGGGGCAGGGGATACGCAGTATTTT
CDR3 protein: CASSLMQGAGDTQYF
V gene: TRBV7-8
CDR3 length: 15
clone size: NA
J gene: TRBJ2-3
D gene: TRBD1

CDR3 DNA: TGTGCCAGCTCACCATCCAACAGAGGACTTAGCAATCAGCCCCAGCATTTT
CDR3 protein: CASSPSNRGLSNQPQHF
V gene: TRBV18
CDR3 length: 17
clone size: NA
J gene: TRBJ1-5
D gene: NA

CDR3 DNA: TGTGCCAGCAGTCCCCCGGGATCTGGAAACACCATATATTTT
CDR3 protein: CASSPPGSGNTIYF
V gene: TRBV28
CDR3 length: 14
clone size: NA
J gene: TRBJ1-3
D gene: NA

CDR3 DNA: TGTGCCAGCAGTGAAGCGCTTCTTGAGGAAAACTATGGCTACACCTTC
CDR3 protein: CASSEALLEENYGYTF
V gene: TRBV2
CDR3 length: 16
clone size: NA
J gene: TRBJ1-2
D gene: NA

CDR3 DNA: TGTGCCACCCGACAGGAGGGTCAGGAGCAGTTCTTC
CDR3 protein: CATRQEGQEQFF
V gene: TRBV2
CDR3 length: 12
clone size: NA
J gene: TRBJ2-1
D gene: NA

CDR3 DNA: TGTGCCAGCAGCTTAAGGTCGAGGAACACCGGGGAGCTGTTTTTT
CDR3 protein: CASSLRSRNTGELFF
V gene: TRBV7-6
CDR3 length: 15
clone size: NA
J gene: TRBJ2-2
D gene: NA

CDR3 DNA: TGCATCCCGGGGGCTAGCGGAAACTCTGGGGCCAACGTCCTGACTTTC
CDR3 protein: CIPGASGNSGANVLTF
V gene: TRBV29-1
CDR3 length: 16
clone size: NA
J gene: TRBJ2-6
D gene: NA

CDR3 DNA: TGTGCCAGTAGTTCCGACCTCTCGGGACAGGGCTATCAGCCCCAGCATTTT
CDR3 protein: CASSSDLSGQGYQPQHF
V gene: TRBV19
CDR3 length: 17
clone size: NA
J gene: TRBJ1-5
D gene: TRBD1

CDR3 DNA: TGTGCCAGCAGCAAATTCCATGCTGGTGGGCGTAGCTCCTACGAGCAGTACTTC
CDR3 protein: CASSKFHAGGRSSYEQYF
V gene: TRBV21-1
CDR3 length: 18
clone size: once
J gene: TRBJ2-7
D gene: NA

CDR3 DNA: TGTGCCAGCAGCAATTTTGTTCCCAACGACAGGGTGAGCACAGATACGCAGTATTTT
CDR3 protein: CASSNFVPNDRVSTDTQYF
V gene: TRBV11-1
CDR3 length: 19
clone size: NA
J gene: TRBJ2-3
D gene: TRBD1

CDR3 DNA: TGTGCCAGTGAACGAGCAGGGGGGTACGAGCAGTACTTC
CDR3 protein: CASERAGGYEQYF
V gene: TRBV7-9
CDR3 length: 13
clone size: NA
J gene: TRBJ2-7
D gene: NA

CDR3 DNA: TGTGCCAGCAGCTTAAGAGGGCCTTGGGATACGCAGTATTTT
CDR3 protein: CASSLRGPWDTQYF
V gene: TRBV7-9
CDR3 length: 14
clone size: NA
J gene: TRBJ2-3
D gene: NA

CDR3 DNA: TGCGCCAGCAGTGGAGGGGGGCCACAGCAGTTCTTC
CDR3 protein: CASSGGGPQQFF
V gene: TRBV10-2
CDR3 length: 12
clone size: NA
J gene: TRBJ2-1
D gene: NA

CDR3 DNA: TGTGCCAGCAAAGAGGGGGCCTGGACAGATACGCAGTATTTT
CDR3 protein: CASKEGAWTDTQYF
V gene: TRBV6-4
CDR3 length: 14
clone size: NA
J gene: TRBJ2-3
D gene: TRBD1

CDR3 DNA: TGTGCCAGCAGTTCGGGTAGGGGGGGCGACTATGGCTACACCTTC
CDR3 protein: CASSSGRGGDYGYTF
V gene: TRBV28
CDR3 length: 15
clone size: NA
J gene: TRBJ1-2
D gene: NA

CDR3 DNA: TGTGCCAGCTACCTAGCCCACTATGGCTACACCTTC
CDR3 protein: CASYLAHYGYTF
V gene: TRBV25-1
CDR3 length: 12
clone size: NA
J gene: TRBJ1-2
D gene: NA

CDR3 DNA: TGTGCCACCAGCAGGATGGGAACTGAAGCTTTCTTT
CDR3 protein: CATSRMGTEAFF
V gene: TRBV15
CDR3 length: 12
clone size: NA
J gene: TRBJ1-1
D gene: NA

CDR3 DNA: TGTGCCAGCAGCGGTTCACCGAACACTGAAGCTTTCTTT
CDR3 protein: CASSGSPNTEAFF
V gene: TRBV5-4
CDR3 length: 13
clone size: once
J gene: TRBJ1-1
D gene: NA

CDR3 DNA: TGTGCCAGCAGCGGCGGGACAGGGGTTGGAAACACCATATATTTT
CDR3 protein: CASSGGTGVGNTIYF
V gene: TRBV2
CDR3 length: 15
clone size: few
J gene: TRBJ1-3
D gene: TRBD1

CDR3 DNA: TGTGCCAGCAGCACCGGGACGCCCAATTCCTACGAGCAGTACTTC
CDR3 protein: CASSTGTPNSYEQYF
V gene: TRBV27
CDR3 length: 15
clone size: once
J gene: TRBJ2-7
D gene: NA

CDR3 DNA: TGTGCCATCAGTGAGTCGACAGGGGTGAAGTCCTACTCCTACGAGCAGTACTTC
CDR3 protein: CAISESTGVKSYSYEQYF
V gene: TRBV10-3
CDR3 length: 18
clone size: NA
J gene: TRBJ2-7
D gene: TRBD1

CDR3 DNA: TGTGCCAGCAGTTTGGGGACAGGGGTTGGCAATCAGCCCCAGCATTTT
CDR3 protein: CASSLGTGVGNQPQHF
V gene: TRBV28
CDR3 length: 16
clone size: NA
J gene: TRBJ1-5
D gene: TRBD1

CDR3 DNA: TGCGCCAGCAGGGGACAGGGGGGCGAAGAGACCCAGTACTTC
CDR3 protein: CASRGQGGEETQYF
V gene: TRBV5-1
CDR3 length: 14
clone size: NA
J gene: TRBJ2-5
D gene: TRBD1

CDR3 DNA: TGTGCCAGCAGCTCCATTGTGCGGGCTAGCGGATCCTACAATGAGCAGTTCTTC
CDR3 protein: CASSSIVRASGSYNEQFF
V gene: TRBV7-6
CDR3 length: 18
clone size: NA
J gene: TRBJ2-1
D gene: TRBD2

CDR3 DNA: TGCGCCAGCAGCCAAGAACGGCTCCGACTAGCGGGTCCCCAATCGACCGATACGCAGTATTTT
CDR3 protein: CASSQERLRLAGPQSTDTQYF
V gene: TRBV4-1
CDR3 length: 21
clone size: NA
J gene: TRBJ2-3
D gene: TRBD2

CDR3 DNA: TGTGCCAGCAGCTCAAGGGGGGGCAGGGAGCAGTTCTTC
CDR3 protein: CASSSRGGREQFF
V gene: TRBV11-3
CDR3 length: 13
clone size: NA
J gene: TRBJ2-1
D gene: NA

CDR3 DNA: TGCAGCGTTGTGATCGGGATTGGGTACAATGAGCAGTTCTTC
CDR3 protein: CSVVIGIGYNEQFF
V gene: TRBV29-1
CDR3 length: 14
clone size: NA
J gene: TRBJ2-1
D gene: NA

CDR3 DNA: TGTGCCAGCAGTTGGACAGGGAACACTGAAGCTTTCTTT
CDR3 protein: CASSWTGNTEAFF
V gene: TRBV27
CDR3 length: 13
clone size: NA
J gene: TRBJ1-1
D gene: TRBD1

CDR3 DNA: TGTGCCAGCAGCTTAGGACGCCGACGGGGCGGTACCTATGGCTACACCTTC
CDR3 protein: CASSLGRRRGGTYGYTF
V gene: TRBV7-8
CDR3 length: 17
clone size: NA
J gene: TRBJ1-2
D gene: NA

CDR3 DNA: TGTGCCAGCTCACGCACAGATACGCAGTATTTT
CDR3 protein: CASSRTDTQYF
V gene: TRBV18
CDR3 length: 11
clone size: few
J gene: TRBJ2-3
D gene: NA

CDR3 DNA: TGTGCCAGCAGTGGACAGGGGGCCACAGATCAGCCCCAGCATTTT
CDR3 protein: CASSGQGATDQPQHF
V gene: TRBV2
CDR3 length: 15
clone size: NA
J gene: TRBJ1-5
D gene: TRBD1

CDR3 DNA: TGTGCCAGCAGCGTAGGCGTCGGCTATAATACGCAGTATTTT
CDR3 protein: CASSVGVGYNTQYF
V gene: TRBV9
CDR3 length: 14
clone size: NA
J gene: TRBJ2-3
D gene: NA

CDR3 DNA: TGTGCCAGCAGTGAAGCGCTTCAAATTGGCAGGAGAAGCACTGAAGCTTTCTTT
CDR3 protein: CASSEALQIGRRSTEAFF
V gene: TRBV2
CDR3 length: 18
clone size: NA
J gene: TRBJ1-1
D gene: NA

CDR3 DNA: TGTGCCAGCAGCTTACAGGGGGCAAACGAGGCTTTCTTT
CDR3 protein: CASSLQGANEAFF
V gene: TRBV5-6
CDR3 length: 13
clone size: once
J gene: TRBJ1-1
D gene: TRBD1

CDR3 DNA: TGTGCCACCAGCAGAGATGGGACCCCCGGGTTTGGTGAGCAGTACTTC
CDR3 protein: CATSRDGTPGFGEQYF
V gene: TRBV15
CDR3 length: 16
clone size: NA
J gene: TRBJ2-7
D gene: NA

CDR3 DNA: TGTGCCAGCAGACCGGACAGGGGGTACAGGGAGACCCAGTACTTC
CDR3 protein: CASRPDRGYRETQYF
V gene: TRBV7-9
CDR3 length: 15
clone size: NA
J gene: TRBJ2-5
D gene: TRBD1

CDR3 DNA: TGTGCCTGGAGTGTGGGCCCCCTGCGCGGGGGCTACACCTTC
CDR3 protein: CAWSVGPLRGGYTF
V gene: TRBV30
CDR3 length: 14
clone size: NA
J gene: TRBJ1-2
D gene: NA